The 21 T cell receptor beta chains given below trace back to one sample, sequenced in a study of response to subunit inactivated influenza vaccine. TCRdb reanalysed the RT-PCR reads using MiXCR and keeps one entry per CDR3 protein. The data hold roughly 500,000 distinct CDR3 sequences, with more than 15% observed a single time. The sequenced sample was CD4+ T cells sorted from PBMCs, obtained around 25 months after vaccination. The source is a man between 50 and 70 years old who received an inactivated influenza vaccine.

This chain links TRBV12-3 or TRBV12-4 with TRBJ2-5, with no clear D. The CDR3 spans 15 residues. V dropped 7 bases and J dropped 0 bases, with 15 bases sitting between them. The CDR3, as DNA: TGTGCCAGCATCAAGGGCCCTGCGTACCAAGAGACCCAGTACTTC. Translated, it gives CASIKGPAYQETQYF.

This clonotype was counted many times. This chain links TRBV9 with TRBJ2-1, with 13 bases identical to TRBD2. The CDR3 spans 16 residues. Germline CDR1 is SGDLS and CDR2 is YYNGEE. The V gene end was trimmed by 2 bases and the J gene end by 7 bases; junction bases not matched to a gene: 6. CDR3 in amino acids: CASSVQRTSGRNEQFF. DNA of the CDR3: TGTGCCAGCAGCGTTCAACGGACTAGCGGGAGAAATGAGCAGTTCTTC.

The chain carries TRBV5-1 and TRBJ2-5; TRBD1 aligns across 7 bases. The CDR3 has 15 amino acids. CDR1 SGHRS and CDR2 YFSETQ come from the germline V gene. Losses at the gene ends were 4 bases for V and 0 bases for J; bases not matched to a gene: 6. The CDR3 nucleotides read TGCGCCAGCAGCCGGGGACAGATGTACCAAGAGACCCAGTACTTC. As protein: CASSRGQMYQETQYF.

The J gene is TRBJ1-5, the V gene TRBV6-1; perhaps TRBD1 as D (5 bases). The CDR3 is 14 amino acids. The V gene lost 5 bases and the J gene lost 1 base, with 9 bases spanning the gap. Germline assignment: CDR1 MNHNS and CDR2 SASEGT. The CDR3 coding sequence is TGTGCCAGCAGTCGGGACGGCAGCAATCAGCCCCAGCATTTT. It translates to CASSRDGSNQPQHF.

V usage is TRBV20-1 and J usage is TRBJ2-3, with TRBD2 as a possible D gene (5 bases). The V and J ends lost 3 bases and 0 bases respectively, with 10 bases between them. In germline, CDR1 is DFQATT, CDR2 SNEGSKA (reference sequence). There are 14 residues in the CDR3. This CDR3 reads CSASGETSTDTQYF. The DNA of the CDR3 is TGCAGTGCTAGCGGGGAGACTAGCACAGATACGCAGTATTTT.

In its sample, this clonotype was seen a few times. The chain is built from TRBV7-2 and TRBJ2-1; D possibly uses TRBD1 or TRBD2 (5 bases each). V shed 5 bases and J shed 7 bases, with 15 bases lying between them. CDR1 and CDR2 (germline): SGHTA, FQGNSA. CDR3 length equals 14 residues. In DNA, the CDR3 is TGTGCCAGCAGCCCAGTGGGGACCGAAAATGAGCAGTTCTTC. As protein: CASSPVGTENEQFF.

The rearrangement joins TRBV24-1 to TRBJ2-7, with a possible D match to TRBD2 (5 bases). From germline, CDR1 is KGHDR and CDR2 SFDVKD. V was trimmed by 1 base and J by 6 bases, leaving 15 bases between them. CDR3 length: 15 residues. CDR3 nucleotides: TGTGCCACCAGTGATTTTTTTGTCCGGGGTTTCGAGCAGTACTTC. Amino acid sequence: CATSDFFVRGFEQYF.

This clonotype was counted a few times. The chain links TRBV11-2 to TRBJ2-2; 10 nucleotides agree with TRBD2. J was trimmed by 11 bases and V by 2 bases; bases with no gene match: 5. This CDR3 comprises 14 residues. Per the germline V gene, CDR1 is SGHAT and CDR2 is FQNNGV. The CDR3 coding sequence is TGTGCCAGCAGCTTAAATCTAGCGGGAGTTGAGCTGTTTTTT. This sequence encodes CASSLNLAGVELFF.

The sample holds many counts of this clonotype. The chain is built from TRBV7-9 and TRBJ2-1; the D gene is possibly TRBD2 (6 bases). CDR1 is SEHNR and CDR2 is FQNEAQ in the germline V gene (reference sequence). CDR3 size: 14 residues. V was cut by 4 bases and J by 4 bases, with 11 bases left in between. The CDR3 reads CASSSRDLYNEQFF. DNA for the CDR3: TGTGCCAGCAGCTCCCGGGACTTATACAATGAGCAGTTCTTC.

V gene TRBV20-1 combines with J gene TRBJ2-3; TRBD2 aligns across 14 bases. The V gene end was trimmed by 5 bases and the J gene end by 5 bases; junction bases not matched to a gene: 9. Germline assignment: CDR1 DFQATT and CDR2 SNEGSKA (reference sequence). This CDR3 contains 16 residues. This CDR3 is CSACTGTSGSGDTQYF. The CDR3 nucleotides read TGCAGTGCTTGCACCGGGACTAGCGGGAGCGGAGATACGCAGTATTTT.

Only a few counts were recorded for this clonotype. The V and J genes are TRBV13 and TRBJ1-6; D is unclear. CDR3 size: 13 residues. V was pared by 0 bases and J by 9 bases, with 6 bases between. Germline V gene data show CDR1 as PRHDT and CDR2 as FYEKMQ (reference sequence). The CDR3 sequence is CASSLGGGSPLHF. The CDR3 region has the DNA TGTGCCAGCAGCTTAGGGGGTGGTTCACCCCTCCACTTT.

This clonotype was seen ten or more times. V usage is TRBV18 and J usage is TRBJ2-6; 8 bases map to TRBD1. Germline V lookup: CDR1 KGHSH, CDR2 LQKENI. The CDR3 sequence is 17 residues long. Germline trimming cut 0 bases from V and 2 bases from J; bases unmatched to any gene: 3. As DNA, the CDR3 is TGTGCCAGCTCACCACCGCAGGGGGCCACTGGGGCCAACGTCCTGACTTTC. Encoded protein: CASSPPQGATGANVLTF.

The gene calls are TRBV9 and TRBJ2-2; tentative D call: TRBD2 (6 bases). From germline, CDR1 is SGDLS and CDR2 YYNGEE. V was trimmed by 4 bases and J by 2 bases, leaving 18 bases between them. The CDR3 length is 17 residues. CDR3 residues: CASSKGISGVNTGELFF. CDR3 sequence (DNA): TGTGCCAGCAGCAAGGGGATTAGCGGAGTTAACACCGGGGAGCTGTTTTTT.

This rearrangement joins TRBV6-5 to TRBJ2-7, with TRBD2 matching over 10 bases. V shed 4 bases, J shed 4 bases, and the junction held 10 bases outside the gene matches. CDR3 size: 16 residues. Germline V lookup: CDR1 MNHEY, CDR2 SVGAGI. CDR3 amino acids: CASSLNRGTSVYEQYF. The CDR3 bases are TGTGCCAGCAGTTTAAATCGCGGGACTAGCGTATACGAGCAGTACTTC.

Comments on this clonotype: This clone may be a read error of a much larger clone one base away. The CDR3 here is CASSIQGYTGELFF. CDR3 sequence (DNA): TGCGCCAGCAGCATACAGGGGTACACCGGGGAGCTGTTTTTT. This rearrangement joins TRBV5-1 to TRBJ2-2, with 7 bases lining up with TRBD1. The trim removed 4 bases at V and 3 bases at J, leaving 3 bases unmatched. CDR1 SGHRS and CDR2 YFSETQ come from the germline V gene. The CDR3 is made up of 14 amino acids.

This clonotype occurred a few times. This chain's CDR3 is CSARDWGQGEETQYF. CDR3 nucleotide sequence: TGCAGTGCTAGAGATTGGGGACAGGGAGAAGAGACCCAGTACTTC. The chain joins TRBV20-1 to TRBJ2-5; 9 bases match TRBD1. From germline, CDR1 is DFQATT and CDR2 SNEGSKA (reference sequence). This CDR3 is 15 amino acids long. V was pared by 0 bases and J by 3 bases, with 5 bases of the junction left unmatched.

This clonotype has a handful of counts. The J gene is TRBJ1-1, the V gene TRBV3-1, with TRBD1 matching over 8 bases. CDR1 is LGHDT, CDR2 YNNKEL, per germline (reference sequence). The J segment lost 6 bases and the V segment lost 4 bases, leaving 22 bases of the junction unmatched. The CDR3 length is 19 residues. For the CDR3, the DNA is TGTGCCAGCAGCCCAACCCCAGGGGCAGGGGGCGCGACAAGCGCTGAAGCTTTCTTT. It specifies CASSPTPGAGGATSAEAFF.

This clonotype was observed at least ten times. Sequence at one end of the junction differs from germline and may be a read error. This chain connects TRBV5-1 to TRBJ2-3; 9 bases are shared with TRBD1. CDR1 SGHRS and CDR2 YFSETQ come from the germline V gene. The CDR3 length is 14 residues. The CDR3 DNA follows: TGTGCCAGCAGCCCGGACAGGGGCGCAGATACGCAGTATTTT. Translating it yields CASSPDRGADTQYF.

V gene TRBV7-9 combines with J gene TRBJ1-2; 7 bases align to TRBD1. The CDR3 spans 15 residues. CDR1 and CDR2 from the germline V gene are SEHNR and FQNEAQ (reference sequence). The V and J ends lost 1 base and 7 bases, in that order; junction bases with no gene match: 9. The CDR3 loop is CASSLGGNRGTGYTF. In DNA form, the CDR3 reads TGTGCCAGCAGCTTAGGAGGGAACAGGGGTACTGGCTACACCTTC.

The rearrangement links TRBV5-6 to TRBJ2-4; D unclear. The V end was cut by 9 bases, the J end by 10 bases, with 20 bases between. This CDR3 is built from 13 residues. Per germline, CDR1 SGHDT and CDR2 YYEEEE. CDR3 protein: CAMGPPAALIQYF. CDR3 coding DNA: TGTGCCATGGGCCCGCCGGCTGCACTGATTCAGTACTTC.

The genes are TRBV7-9 and TRBJ1-2; possible D gene TRBD1, 6 bases. V was trimmed by 8 bases and J by 1 base, leaving 14 bases between them. CDR1 is SEHNR and CDR2 is FQNEAQ in the germline V gene (reference sequence). There are 14 residues in the CDR3. CDR3 sequence reads: CASATGTLNYGYTF. The CDR3 DNA sequence: TGTGCCAGCGCTACAGGGACCCTTAACTATGGCTACACCTTC.